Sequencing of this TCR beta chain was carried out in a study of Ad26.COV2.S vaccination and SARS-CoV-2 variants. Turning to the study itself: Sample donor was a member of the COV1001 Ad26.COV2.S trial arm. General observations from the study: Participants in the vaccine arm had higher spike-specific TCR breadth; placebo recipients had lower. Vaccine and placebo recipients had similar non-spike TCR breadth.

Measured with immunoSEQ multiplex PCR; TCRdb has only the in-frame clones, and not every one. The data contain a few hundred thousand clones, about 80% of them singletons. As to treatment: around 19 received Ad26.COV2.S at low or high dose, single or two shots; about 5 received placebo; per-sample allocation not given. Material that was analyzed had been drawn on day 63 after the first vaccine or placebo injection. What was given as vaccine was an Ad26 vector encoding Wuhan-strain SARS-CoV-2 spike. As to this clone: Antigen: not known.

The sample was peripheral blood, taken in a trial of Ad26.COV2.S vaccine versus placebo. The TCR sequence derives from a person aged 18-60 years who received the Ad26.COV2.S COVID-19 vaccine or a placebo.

This CDR3 reads CASSAAYEQYF. CDR3 nucleotides: TGTGCCAGCAGCGCGGCCTACGAGCAGTACTTC. The chain links TRBV7-2 to TRBJ2-7; D ambiguous. The CDR3 totals 11 residues. V lost 5 bases and J 2 bases, leaving 4 bases between the germline ends. Germline V CDR1 and CDR2: SGHTA, FQGNSA.